The rows below give T cell receptor beta chains drawn from one sample of a study of Ad26.COV2.S vaccination and SARS-CoV-2 variants. The assay was immunoSEQ multiplex PCR, and TCRdb's table has in-frame clones only and misses some. The table lists around 370,000 clones, around 83% of them singletons. The source material was peripheral blood, sampled in a trial of Ad26.COV2.S vaccine versus placebo. All receptors derive from a person between 18 and 65 years old who received the Ad26.COV2.S COVID-19 vaccine or a placebo. Both conserved end residues are part of each CDR3.

J	V	CDR3
TRBJ2-2	TRBV11-3	CASSLEATGELFF
TRBJ2-5	TRBV30	CAWAGLPQETQYF
TRBJ1-5	TRBV11-2	CASSLWAGQPQHF
TRBJ1-2	TRBV4-3	CASSQDGPATDSYYGYTF
TRBJ2-7	TRBV9	CASSGLGFRASAIEQYF
TRBJ2-7	TRBV7-6	CPLLDRLTYEQYF
TRBJ2-7	TRBV14	CASSPMGQGYEQYF
TRBJ1-6	TRBV7-8	CASSLLTGAHNSPLHF
TRBJ2-2	TRBV4-1	CASSQGANTGELFF
TRBJ2-5	TRBV7-9	CASSPGTGGTETQYF